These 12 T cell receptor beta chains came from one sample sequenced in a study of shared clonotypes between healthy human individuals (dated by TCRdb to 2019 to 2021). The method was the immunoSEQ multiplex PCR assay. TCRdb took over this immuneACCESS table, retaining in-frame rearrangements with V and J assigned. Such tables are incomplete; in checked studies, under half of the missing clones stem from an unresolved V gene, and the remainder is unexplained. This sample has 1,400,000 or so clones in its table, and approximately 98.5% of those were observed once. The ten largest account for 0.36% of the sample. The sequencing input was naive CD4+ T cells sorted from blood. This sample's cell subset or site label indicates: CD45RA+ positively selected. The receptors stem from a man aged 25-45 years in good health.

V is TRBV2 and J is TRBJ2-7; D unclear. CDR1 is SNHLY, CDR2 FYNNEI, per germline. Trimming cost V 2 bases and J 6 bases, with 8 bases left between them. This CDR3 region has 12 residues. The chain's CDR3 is CASSEIRSEQYF. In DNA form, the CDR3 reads TGTGCCAGCAGTGAAATCCGGAGCGAGCAGTACTTC.

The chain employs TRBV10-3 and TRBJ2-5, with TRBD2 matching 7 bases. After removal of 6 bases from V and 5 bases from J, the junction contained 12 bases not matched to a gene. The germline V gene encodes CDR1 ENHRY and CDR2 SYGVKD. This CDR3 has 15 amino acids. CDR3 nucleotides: TGTGCCATCAGCCGTACGAGCGGGGAGGGGGAGACCCAGTACTTC. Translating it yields CAISRTSGEGETQYF.

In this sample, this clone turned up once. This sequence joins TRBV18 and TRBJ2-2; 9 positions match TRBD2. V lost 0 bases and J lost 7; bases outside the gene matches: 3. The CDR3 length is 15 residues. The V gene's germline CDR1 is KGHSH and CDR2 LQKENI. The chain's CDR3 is CASSPPGLANGELFF. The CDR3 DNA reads TGTGCCAGCTCACCACCTGGACTAGCGAACGGGGAGCTGTTTTTT.

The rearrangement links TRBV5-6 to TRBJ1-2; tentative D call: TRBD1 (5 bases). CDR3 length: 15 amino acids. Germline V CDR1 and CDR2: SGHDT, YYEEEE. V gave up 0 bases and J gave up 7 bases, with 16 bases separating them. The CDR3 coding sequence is TGTGCCAGCAGCTTGGCATTACAGTCCGGGGGTGGCTACACCTTC. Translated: CASSLALQSGGGYTF.

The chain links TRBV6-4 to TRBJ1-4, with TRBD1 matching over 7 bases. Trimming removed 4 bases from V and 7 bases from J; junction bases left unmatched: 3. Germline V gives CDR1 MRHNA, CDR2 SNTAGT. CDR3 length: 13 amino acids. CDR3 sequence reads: CASSGTGREKLFF. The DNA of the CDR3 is TGTGCCAGCAGTGGGACAGGCCGTGAAAAACTGTTTTTT.

For the CDR3, the DNA is TGTGCCATACCGGGACTAGCGCCGGGAGGGGAAAAAGAGACCCAGTACTTC. It translates to CAIPGLAPGGEKETQYF. The chain recombines TRBV5-4 with TRBJ2-5; 10 nucleotides line up with TRBD2. CDR1 SGHNT and CDR2 YYREEE come from the germline V gene (reference sequence). The ends lost 9 bases at V and 3 bases at J; junction bases unmatched: 17. This CDR3 region has 17 residues. Full variable domain (remainder filled in from reference TRBV5-4 and TRBJ2-5): ETGVTQSPTHLIKTRGQQVTLRCSSQSGHNTVSWYQQALGQGPQFIFQYYREEENGRGNFPPRFSGLQFPNYSSELNVNALELDDSALYLCAIPGLAPGGEKETQYFGPGTRLLVL.

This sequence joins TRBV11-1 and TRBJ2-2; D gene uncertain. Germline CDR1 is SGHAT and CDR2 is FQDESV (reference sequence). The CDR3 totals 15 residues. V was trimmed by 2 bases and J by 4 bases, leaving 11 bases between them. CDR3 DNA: TGTGCCAGCAGCTTACGCACAGTTGGCACCGGGGAGCTGTTTTTT. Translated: CASSLRTVGTGELFF.

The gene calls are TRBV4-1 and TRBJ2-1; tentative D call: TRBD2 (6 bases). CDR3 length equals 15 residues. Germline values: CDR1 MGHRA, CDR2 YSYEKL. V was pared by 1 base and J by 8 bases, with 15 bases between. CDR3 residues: CASSQAGECQDEQFF. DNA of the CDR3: TGCGCCAGCAGCCAAGCGGGAGAGTGTCAGGATGAGCAGTTCTTC.

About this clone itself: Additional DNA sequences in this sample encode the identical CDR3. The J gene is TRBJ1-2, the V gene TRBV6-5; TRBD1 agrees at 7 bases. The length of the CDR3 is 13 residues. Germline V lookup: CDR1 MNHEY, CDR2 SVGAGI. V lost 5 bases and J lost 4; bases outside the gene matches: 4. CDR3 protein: CASSLGQVYGYTF. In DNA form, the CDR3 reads TGTGCCAGCAGTCTTGGACAGGTCTATGGCTACACCTTC.

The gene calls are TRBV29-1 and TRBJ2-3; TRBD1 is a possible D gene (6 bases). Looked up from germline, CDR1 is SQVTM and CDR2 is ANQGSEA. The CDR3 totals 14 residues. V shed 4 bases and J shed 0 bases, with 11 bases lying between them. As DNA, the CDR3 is TGCAGCGTTGGAGCAGGGGTTAGCACAGATACGCAGTATTTT. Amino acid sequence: CSVGAGVSTDTQYF.

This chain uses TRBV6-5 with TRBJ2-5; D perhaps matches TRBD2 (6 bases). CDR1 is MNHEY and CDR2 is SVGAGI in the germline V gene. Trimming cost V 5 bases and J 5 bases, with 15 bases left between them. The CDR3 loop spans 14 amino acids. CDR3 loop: CASSDLGGWETQYF. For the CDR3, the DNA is TGTGCCAGCAGTGACCTGGGGGGATGGGAGACCCAGTACTTC.

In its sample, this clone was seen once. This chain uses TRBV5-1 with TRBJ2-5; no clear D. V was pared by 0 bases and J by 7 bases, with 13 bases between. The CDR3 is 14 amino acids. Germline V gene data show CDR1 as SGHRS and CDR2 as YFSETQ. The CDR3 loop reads CASSLATDVPTQYF. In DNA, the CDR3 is TGCGCCAGCAGCTTGGCGACGGACGTCCCGACCCAGTACTTC.